These 21 T cell receptor beta chains came from one sample sequenced in a study of blood T cell repertoires in COVID-19. Method: immunoSEQ multiplex PCR; TCRdb's copy keeps in-frame clones and lacks some. The data contain some 25,000 clones, approximately 84% of them singletons. Sample: peripheral blood. The receptors originated from a man between 50 and 59 years old with active or convalescent COVID-19.

This clone was seen at least ten times. The chain employs TRBV7-9 and TRBJ1-3; TRBD1 matches 8 bases. From germline, CDR1 is SEHNR and CDR2 FQNEAQ (reference sequence). The junction had 6 bases not matched to a gene; V was cut back by 5 bases and J by 3 bases. The CDR3 contains 15 residues. In nucleotides, the CDR3 is TGTGCCAGCAGCCTCGGGACAGGAGGTGGAAACACCATATATTTT. Its translation is CASSLGTGGGNTIYF.

The chain links TRBV27 to TRBJ2-1; 11 bases are shared with TRBD2. The CDR3 totals 13 residues. The germline gives CDR1 MNHEY, CDR2 SMNVEV (reference sequence). V lost 6 bases, J lost 13 bases, and 8 bases stayed unmatched. Here the CDR3 DNA reads TGTGCCAGCAGACTAGCGGGGGACAGGGAACAGTTCTTC. It is translated as CASRLAGDREQFF.

The V gene is TRBV28, the J gene TRBJ1-3, with TRBD1 as a possible D gene (5 bases). Germline values: CDR1 MDHEN, CDR2 SYDVKM. V lost 5 bases to trimming and J lost 1 base, with 9 bases between them. The CDR3 runs 14 residues. Here the CDR3 reads CASSVPGSGNTIYF. Written as DNA, the CDR3 is TGTGCCAGCAGTGTTCCAGGGTCTGGAAACACCATATATTTT.

The V call is TRBV3-1 (or the pseudogene TRBV3-2), the J call TRBJ2-1; perhaps TRBD1 as D (6 bases). Per germline, CDR1 LGHDT and CDR2 YNNKEL (reference sequence). The CDR3 is 16 amino acids. V was shortened by 5 bases and J by 8 bases, with 22 bases between the two germline ends. Here the CDR3 DNA reads TGTGCCAGCAGCATACAGGGTTCCTGGTCTGCTGATGAGCAGTTCTTC. This codes for CASSIQGSWSADEQFF.

The chain combines TRBV12-5 with TRBJ1-5; D may be TRBD1 (5 bases). Germline CDR1 LGHNT, CDR2 FRNRAP. This CDR3 has 16 amino acids. Trimming took off 4 bases at V and 0 bases at J, with 13 bases between the two ends. The CDR3 DNA reads TGTGCTAGTGGTTGGGGGGAGACGACTAGCAATCAGCCCCAGCATTTT. Amino acid sequence: CASGWGETTSNQPQHF.

V gene TRBV28 combines with J gene TRBJ2-1, with 10 bases aligning to TRBD1. In germline, CDR1 is MDHEN, CDR2 SYDVKM. CDR3 size: 14 residues. Unmatched junction bases numbered 4, after V lost 6 bases and J lost 5 bases. In DNA form, the CDR3 reads TGTGCCAGCAGCGAGGACAGGGGGAACAATGAGCAGTTCTTC. Translation: CASSEDRGNNEQFF.

The J gene is TRBJ2-7, the V gene TRBV6-6; TRBD1 matches 8 bases. Germline CDR1 and CDR2: MNHNY and SVGAGI (reference sequence). CDR3 size: 15 residues. V lost 3 bases and J lost 6; bases outside the gene matches: 10. CDR3 loop: CASSYSRQGASEQYF. The CDR3 bases are TGTGCCAGCAGTTATTCGCGTCAGGGGGCCTCCGAGCAGTACTTC.

This clone occurred once. The chain carries TRBV11-1 and TRBJ1-3; D unclear. The CDR3 is made up of 15 amino acids. Deletions cut 4 bases from V and 4 bases from J, with 14 bases between. Germline loops: CDR1 SGHAT, CDR2 FQDESV (reference sequence). Here the CDR3 reads CASSWSPLLGNTIYF. CDR3 sequence (DNA): TGTGCCAGCAGCTGGAGCCCCCTCCTCGGAAACACCATATATTTT.

CDR3 in amino acids: CASEAQGDQPQHF. CDR3 coding DNA: TGTGCCAGCGAGGCCCAGGGCGATCAGCCCCAGCATTTT. The V gene is TRBV7-3, the J gene TRBJ1-5, with D perhaps TRBD1 (5 bases). Per the germline V gene, CDR1 is SGHTA and CDR2 is FQGTGA. The V and J ends lost 8 bases and 5 bases respectively, with 13 bases between them. This CDR3 is 13 amino acids long.

This clone was found a few times. The chain carries TRBV7-9 and TRBJ1-6; 9 bases line up with TRBD1. V gave up 4 bases and J gave up 10 bases; unmatched junction bases: 5. The germline V gene has CDR1 SEHNR and CDR2 FQNEAQ (reference sequence). The CDR3 contains 14 residues. The CDR3 nucleotides are TGTGCCAGCAGCTCGGGACAGGGTCCCTCACCCCTCCACTTT. Translation: CASSSGQGPSPLHF.

The chain combines TRBV29-1 with TRBJ1-4, with D possibly TRBD1 on 6 matching bases. The length of the CDR3 is 15 residues. Germline lookup yields CDR1 SQVTM and CDR2 ANQGSEA. Trimming shortened V by 5 bases and J by 2 bases, and 15 bases separated the two germline ends. In DNA form, the CDR3 reads TGCAGCGTTTTGACCGGGACAAGGACTAATGAAAAACTGTTTTTT. It is translated as CSVLTGTRTNEKLFF.

This chain connects TRBV5-1 to TRBJ2-7; 7 nucleotides match TRBD2. Germline V lookup: CDR1 SGHRS, CDR2 YFSETQ. This CDR3 has 15 residues. V shed 1 base, J shed 7 bases, and the junction held 11 bases outside the gene matches. The CDR3 nucleotides read TGCGCCAGCAGCTTGAACCCTGGGGGGACTACGGAGCAGTACTTC. Protein: CASSLNPGGTTEQYF.

Notes on this clone: The junction departs from germline at one end; a sequencing error may be responsible. The gene calls are TRBV28 and TRBJ1-3; D gene unclear. Germline V gene data show CDR1 as MDHEN and CDR2 as SYDVKM. This CDR3 is 11 amino acids long. The chain's CDR3 is CASRHRGSLHF. The CDR3 nucleotides are TGTGCCAGCAGGCACCGTGGCAGTTTGCATTTT.

This chain uses TRBV19 with TRBJ1-5; D is possibly TRBD1 (5 bases). Trimming cost V 3 bases and J 3 bases, with 12 bases left between them. Germline CDR1 LNHDA, CDR2 SQIVND (reference sequence). The CDR3 covers 15 residues. In DNA form, the CDR3 reads TGTGCCAGTAGTATTGGGGCAGGGTTCAATCAGCCCCAGCATTTT. This codes for CASSIGAGFNQPQHF. The full variable domain, rest sourced from reference TRBV19 and TRBJ1-5, is DGGITQSPKYLFRKEGQNVTLSCEQNLNHDAMYWYRQDPGQGLRLIYYSQIVNDFQKGDIAEGYSVSREKKESFPLTVTSAQKNPTAFYLCASSIGAGFNQPQHFGDGTRLSIL.

CDR3 loop: CASSEGQGAPDTQYF. In DNA form, the CDR3 reads TGTGCCAGCAGTGAGGGACAGGGGGCACCAGATACGCAGTATTTT. The V and J genes are TRBV27 and TRBJ2-3, with 12 bases that match TRBD1. Germline values: CDR1 MNHEY, CDR2 SMNVEV (reference sequence). V shed 5 bases and J 4 bases; nucleotides not matched to a gene: 4. CDR3 size: 15 residues.

The chain carries TRBV25-1 and TRBJ2-2, with 7 nucleotides matching TRBD2. Germline CDR1 reads MGHDK; CDR2 reads SYGVNS. V lost 9 bases to trimming and J lost 5 bases; unmatched junction nucleotides: 9. The CDR3 covers 14 residues. CDR3: CASRALLATGELFF. CDR3 bases: TGTGCCAGTCGGGCCCTACTAGCGACCGGGGAGCTGTTTTTT.

The genes are TRBV7-7 and TRBJ2-5; 9 positions match TRBD1. V shed 8 bases and J 5 bases; nucleotides not matched to a gene: 12. This CDR3 is built from 15 residues. CDR1 is SSHAT and CDR2 is FNYEAQ in the germline V gene (reference sequence). CDR3 nucleotides: TGTGCCAGCGTAACCGGGACAGGGATCGGGGAGACCCAGTACTTC. Amino acids: CASVTGTGIGETQYF.

V and J are TRBV12-3 or TRBV12-4 and TRBJ2-3; D not certain. There are 11 residues in the CDR3. V was pared by 10 bases and J by 6 bases, with 11 bases between. CDR3 sequence (DNA): TGTGCCACCAGGAACTCGGATACGCAGTATTTT. Its protein is CATRNSDTQYF.

The chain carries TRBV9 and TRBJ2-7; 7 bases fit TRBD1. The CDR3 has 14 residues. Losses at the gene ends were 1 base for V and 3 bases for J; bases not matched to a gene: 4. Germline V CDR1 and CDR2: SGDLS, YYNGEE. CDR3 DNA: TGTGCCAGCAGCGTAAATCCAGGGGGCTACGAGCAGTACTTC. Amino acids: CASSVNPGGYEQYF.

The rearrangement links TRBV11-2 to TRBJ1-1; 7 bases fit TRBD1. J was trimmed by 4 bases and V by 4 bases; bases with no gene match: 3. This CDR3 comprises 13 residues. Germline loops: CDR1 SGHAT, CDR2 FQNNGV. CDR3 protein: CASSSGGGTEAFF. The DNA of the CDR3 is TGTGCCAGCAGCTCAGGGGGAGGCACTGAAGCTTTCTTT.

This CDR3 is CASSFSARLAGEETQYF. The CDR3, as DNA: TGTGCCAGCAGTTTCAGTGCGCGACTAGCGGGAGAAGAGACCCAGTACTTC. The chain combines TRBV28 with TRBJ2-5; 12 bases map to TRBD2. This CDR3 contains 17 residues. Trimming took 3 bases from V and 3 from J; bases not matched to a gene: 8. CDR1 MDHEN and CDR2 SYDVKM come from the germline V gene. The whole variable domain, remainder taken from reference TRBV28 and TRBJ2-5, is DVKVTQSSRYLVKRTGEKVFLECVQDMDHENMFWYRQDPGLGLRLIYFSYDVKMKEKGDIPEGYSVSREKKERFSLILESASTNQTSMYLCASSFSARLAGEETQYFGPGTRLLVL.